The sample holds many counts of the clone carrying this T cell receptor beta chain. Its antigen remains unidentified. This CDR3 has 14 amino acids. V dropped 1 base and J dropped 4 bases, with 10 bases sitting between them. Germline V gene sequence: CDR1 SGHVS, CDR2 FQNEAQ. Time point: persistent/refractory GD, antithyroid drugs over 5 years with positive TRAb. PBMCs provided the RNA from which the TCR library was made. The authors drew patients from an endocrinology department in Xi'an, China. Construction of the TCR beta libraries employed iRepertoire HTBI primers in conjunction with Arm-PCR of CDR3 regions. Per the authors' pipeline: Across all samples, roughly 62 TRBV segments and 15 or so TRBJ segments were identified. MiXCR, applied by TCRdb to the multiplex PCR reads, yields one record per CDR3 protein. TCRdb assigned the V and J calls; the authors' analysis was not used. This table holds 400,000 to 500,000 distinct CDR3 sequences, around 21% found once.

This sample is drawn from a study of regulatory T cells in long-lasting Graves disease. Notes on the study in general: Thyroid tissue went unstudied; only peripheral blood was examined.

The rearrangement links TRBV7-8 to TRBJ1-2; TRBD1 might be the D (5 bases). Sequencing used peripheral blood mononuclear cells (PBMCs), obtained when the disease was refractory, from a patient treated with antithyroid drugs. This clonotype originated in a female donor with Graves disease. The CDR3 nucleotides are TGTGCCAGCAGCTTAGTTCGGGGCACCTATGGCTACACCTTC. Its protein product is CASSLVRGTYGYTF. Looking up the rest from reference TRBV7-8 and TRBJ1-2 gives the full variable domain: GAGVSQSPRYKVAKRGQDVALRCDPISGHVSLFWYQQALGQGPEFLTYFQNEAQLDKSGLPSDRFFAERPEGSVSTLKIQRTQQEDSAVYLCASSLVRGTYGYTFGSGTRLTVV.